Sequencing of this TCR beta chain was carried out in a study of cytomegalovirus exposure and HLA in healthy donors. General observations from the study: By a later analysis, the bulk of CMV-associated TCR beta chains appeared HLA-restricted. Most TCR sequences were uncommon, yet certain public TCRs appeared in many donors.

Trimming cost V 1 base and J 6 bases, with 7 bases left between them. In germline, CDR1 is SGHVS, CDR2 FNYEAQ. This CDR3 spans 13 amino acids. This PCR relied on a set of 60 Vbeta primers and 13 Jbeta primers. Measured with immunoSEQ multiplex PCR; TCRdb has only the in-frame clones, and not every one. This table has roughly 130,000 clones, around 80% appearing once. Concerning this clone itself: The antigen remains undetermined.

The V and J genes are TRBV7-6 and TRBJ1-5; D is ambiguous. The sequenced sample consisted of PBMCs. This clonotype originated in a man aged 50-59 years in good health and CMV-seronegative. The CDR3 region is CASSLDTRQPQHF. The CDR3, as DNA: TGTGCCAGCAGCTTAGATACGCGTCAGCCCCAGCATTTT.